This entry describes one T cell receptor beta chain. Its specificity is not known. These data originate in a study of identical twins. Whole-study findings and limits: Fewer insertions characterized abundant cord blood beta clonotypes, whereas memory repertoires showed none.

V shed 6 bases and J shed 5 bases, with 16 bases lying between them. The length of the CDR3 is 14 residues. In TCRdb, the 5' RACE reads were re-called with MiXCR into one record per CDR3 protein. The sample carries 700,000 or so distinct CDR3 sequences, approximately 22% recorded once. These data were also reused for a study on T cells expressing NK-cell markers. From that paper: In several experiments, sorting was restricted to alpha-beta TCR T cells by an anti-gamma-delta TCR antibody. CD8+ T cells in over 5 donors included dominant NKG2C+ clonotypes at roughly 1.0-8%. One observes that, in several donors, these clonotypes were also the leading ones within the CD3+CD56-NKG2C+ fraction.

The source material was PBMCs. V gene TRBV12-3 or TRBV12-4 combines with J gene TRBJ2-5; perhaps TRBD1 as D (6 bases). The clonotype was recovered from a young woman in good health. The CDR3 protein is CASSRQDGQETQYF. The CDR3 bases are TGTGCCAGCAGCCGACAGGACGGCCAGGAGACCCAGTACTTC.